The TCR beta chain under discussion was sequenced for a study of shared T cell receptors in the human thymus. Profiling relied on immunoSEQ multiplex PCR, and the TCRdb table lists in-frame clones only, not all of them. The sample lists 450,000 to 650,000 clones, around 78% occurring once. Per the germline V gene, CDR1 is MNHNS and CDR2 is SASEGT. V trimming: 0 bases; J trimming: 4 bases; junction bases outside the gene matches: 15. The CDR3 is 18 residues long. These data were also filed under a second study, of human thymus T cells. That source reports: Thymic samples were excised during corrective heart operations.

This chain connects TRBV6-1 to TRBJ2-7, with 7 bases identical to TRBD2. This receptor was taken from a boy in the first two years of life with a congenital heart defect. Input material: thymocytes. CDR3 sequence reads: CASSEAWVLAAVIYEQYF. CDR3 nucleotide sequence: TGTGCCAGCAGTGAAGCATGGGTTCTAGCGGCGGTCATTTACGAGCAGTACTTC.